A single sample is the source of the 28 T cell receptor beta chains below, sequenced in a study of sequential checkpoint blockade in melanoma. Described treatment: randomized to nivolumab then ipilimumab (arm A) or the reverse (arm B). The repertoire was sequenced with immunoSEQ multiplex PCR; TCRdb's copy has only in-frame clones and lacks some. This table holds about 12,000 clones, approximately 30% found once. Sequenced here: tumor tissue (inferred from file names), sampled from a patient given nivolumab and ipilimumab in sequence. These receptor sequences come from a human donor with melanoma.

This clone was detected a few times. As DNA, the CDR3 is TGCAGCGTTGACTGGGGAAACTCTGGAAACACCATATATTTT. It codes for CSVDWGNSGNTIYF. V usage is TRBV29-1 and J usage is TRBJ1-3; D unresolved. Trimming shortened V by 3 bases and J by 0 bases, and 9 bases separated the two germline ends. Per germline, CDR1 SQVTM and CDR2 ANQGSEA. This CDR3 spans 14 amino acids.

The chain employs TRBV15 and TRBJ1-1; D not resolved. The CDR3 spans 14 residues. Germline V gene data show CDR1 as LNHNV and CDR2 as YYDKDF (reference sequence). Trimming cost V 3 bases and J 8 bases, with 16 bases left between them. The DNA for the CDR3 is TGTGCCACCAGCAGTAGGTCTGCCTTTGGAGAAGCTTTCTTT. Translated, it gives CATSSRSAFGEAFF. Full variable domain (missing parts from reference TRBV15 and TRBJ1-1): DAMVIQNPRYQVTQFGKPVTLSCSQTLNHNVMYWYQQKSSQAPKLLFHYYDKDFNNEADTPDNFQSRRPNTSFCFLDIRSPGLGDTAMYLCATSSRSAFGEAFFGQGTRLTVV.

This clone was counted a few times. V and J are TRBV10-2 and TRBJ2-1, with 8 bases fitting TRBD2. Germline CDR1 WSHSY, CDR2 SAAADI. V lost 8 bases, J lost 8 bases, and 5 bases stayed unmatched. The CDR3 is made up of 12 amino acids. CDR3 DNA sequence: TGCGCCAGCGGGCTTAGCGGGGATGAGCAGTTCTTC. Encoded protein: CASGLSGDEQFF.

This clone has just a few counts. V and J are TRBV6-7 and TRBJ2-6; 7 nucleotides align to TRBD1. TRBV6-7 is flagged as an ORF with uncertain function. Trimming cost V 0 bases and J 0 bases; bases outside gene matches: 5. CDR3 length equals 18 residues. The CDR3 here is CASSYSWTGHSGANVLTF. For the CDR3, the DNA is TGTGCCAGCAGTTACTCGTGGACAGGTCACTCTGGGGCCAACGTCCTGACTTTC.

J is TRBJ1-4 and V is TRBV7-1; D perhaps matches TRBD1 (5 bases). TRBV7-1 is an ORF for which the function is uncertain. CDR3 length equals 13 residues. Trimming shortened V by 4 bases and J by 8 bases, and 11 bases separated the two germline ends. CDR3 in amino acids: CASSWRGEEKLFF. As DNA, the CDR3 is TGTGCCAGCAGCTGGAGGGGAGAGGAAAAACTGTTTTTT.

The chain carries TRBV6-8 and TRBJ1-5; possibly TRBD1 for D (5 bases). CDR3 length equals 15 residues. V dropped 5 bases and J dropped 7 bases, with 18 bases sitting between them. Germline CDR1 and CDR2: MNHGY and SAAAGT. This chain's CDR3 is CASSVQGLKGQPQHF. Here the CDR3 DNA reads TGTGCCAGCAGTGTTCAGGGTTTGAAGGGACAGCCCCAGCATTTT.

The CDR3 DNA is TGTGCCAGCAGACTAGCGGGGGGGCTAGAGACCCAGTACTTC. Translation: CASRLAGGLETQYF. This chain links TRBV9 with TRBJ2-5, with 13 positions matching TRBD2. V lost 5 bases and J lost 4; bases outside the gene matches: 2. The CDR3 contains 14 residues. CDR1 is SGDLS and CDR2 is YYNGEE in the germline V gene.

This clone has more than one count but fewer than ten. The chain carries TRBV7-6 and TRBJ1-5; TRBD1 is a possible D gene (5 bases). The CDR3 totals 14 residues. The germline V gene has CDR1 SGHVS and CDR2 FNYEAQ. V was cut by 4 bases and J by 2 bases, with 9 bases left in between. Written as DNA, the CDR3 is TGTGCCAGCAGCTCGGGACTTGGCAATCAGCCCCAGCATTTT. Protein sequence: CASSSGLGNQPQHF.

This clone was seen a handful of times. The chain joins TRBV9 to TRBJ2-6, with D uncertain. The CDR3 is 13 amino acids. Germline CDR1 and CDR2: SGDLS and YYNGEE. V shed 5 bases and J shed 4 bases, with 7 bases lying between them. CDR3 region: CASRIDGANVLTF. The CDR3 nucleotides are TGTGCCAGCAGAATTGACGGGGCCAACGTCCTGACTTTC.

This clone was recorded many times. The identical CDR3 is also encoded by other nucleotide sequences in the sample. The chain's CDR3 is CASSVEAHNEKLFF. For the CDR3, the DNA is TGTGCCAGCAGCGTAGAAGCTCATAATGAAAAACTGTTTTTT. The chain recombines TRBV9 with TRBJ1-4, with no clear D. Germline V gives CDR1 SGDLS, CDR2 YYNGEE. Trimming left V 0 bases short and J 4 bases short, with 7 bases between. This CDR3 is built from 14 residues. Variable domain in full (rest from reference TRBV9 and TRBJ1-4): DSGVTQTPKHLITATGQRVTLRCSPRSGDLSVYWYQQSLDQGLQFLIQYYNGEERAKGNILERFSAQQFPDLHSELNLSSLELGDSALYFCASSVEAHNEKLFFGSGTQLSVL.

This clone was detected many times. An end of the junction does not agree with germline; a read error may underlie this. V gene TRBV27 combines with J gene TRBJ2-5, with 8 positions matching TRBD2. The CDR3 length is 16 residues. Germline loops: CDR1 MNHEY, CDR2 SMNVEV (reference sequence). The CDR3 DNA reads TGTGCCAGCTGTTTGGGTCGCGGGGGGCCGGGGGAGACCCAGTACTTC. This sequence encodes CASCLGRGGPGETQYF.

In this sample, this clone turned up many times. The V gene is TRBV4-1, the J gene TRBJ1-3; TRBD1 matches 9 bases. This CDR3 comprises 15 residues. V was pared by 4 bases and J by 4 bases, with 5 bases of the junction left unmatched. Germline V gene sequence: CDR1 MGHRA, CDR2 YSYEKL. The CDR3 nucleotides read TGCGCCAGCAGCCTAACAGGGGGCGCAGGAAACACCATATATTTT. The encoded protein is CASSLTGGAGNTIYF.

This clone has a count of ten or more. The genes are TRBV13 and TRBJ2-2; D gene ambiguous. This CDR3 comprises 15 residues. V lost 0 bases and J 4 bases, leaving 9 bases between the germline ends. Per germline, CDR1 PRHDT and CDR2 FYEKMQ (reference sequence). The CDR3 spells CASSLGRYRTGELFF. CDR3 DNA: TGTGCCAGCAGCTTAGGCCGCTATCGCACCGGGGAGCTGTTTTTT.

Only a few counts were recorded for this clone. This chain joins TRBV10-2 and TRBJ1-2, with a weak D call TRBD1 (5 bases). From germline, CDR1 is WSHSY and CDR2 SAAADI. CDR3 length: 13 residues. V lost 4 bases to trimming and J lost 4 bases, with 10 bases between them. The CDR3 sequence is CASSGSGSYGYTF. Written as DNA, the CDR3 is TGCGCCAGCAGTGGATCAGGGTCCTATGGCTACACCTTC.

DNA for the CDR3: TGCGCCAGCAGCCATCATGGGACGGGGAACACTGAAGCTTTCTTT. Its translation: CASSHHGTGNTEAFF. J is TRBJ1-1 and V is TRBV1. TRBV1 is a known pseudogene. The CDR3 has 15 residues.

There are a few counts of this clone. This sequence joins TRBV19 and TRBJ1-2; D might be TRBD1 (5 bases). Germline CDR1 and CDR2: LNHDA and SQIVND (reference sequence). The CDR3 totals 14 residues. With 6 bases removed from V and 4 bases from J, the gap between germline ends came to 15 bases. The CDR3 protein is CASSHPGPSYGYTF. In nucleotides, the CDR3 is TGTGCCAGTAGCCACCCGGGACCCTCCTATGGCTACACCTTC.

The rearrangement links TRBV25-1 to TRBJ2-1; D not resolved. CDR3 length: 14 residues. The V end was cut by 3 bases, the J end by 5 bases, with 11 bases between. Per germline, CDR1 MGHDK and CDR2 SYGVNS. The CDR3 DNA reads TGTGCCAGCAGTGATACTTGGGGTAACAATGAGCAGTTCTTC. As protein: CASSDTWGNNEQFF. Combining the CDR3 with reference TRBV25-1 and TRBJ2-1 gives the whole variable domain EADIYQTPRYLVIGTGKKITLECSQTMGHDKMYWYQQDPGMELHLIHYSYGVNSTEKGDLSSESTVSRIRTEHFPLTLESARPSHTSQYLCASSDTWGNNEQFFGPGTRLTVL.

This clone was picked up a small number of times. The rearrangement links TRBV19 to TRBJ2-7; D tentatively reads TRBD1 or TRBD2 (5 bases each). The germline CDR1 and CDR2 sequences are LNHDA and SQIVND (reference sequence). This CDR3 has 16 amino acids. V was clipped by 4 bases and J by 0 bases, with 16 bases between them. CDR3 nucleotide sequence: TGTGCCAGTAGTACCTCGGGGCAGGAGAGCTCCTACGAGCAGTACGTC. This translates into CASSTSGQESSYEQYV.

This clone has only a few counts. The chain uses TRBV6-8 and TRBJ1-2, with a tentative D call TRBD1 (5 bases). This CDR3 has 17 residues. Germline CDR1 MNHGY, CDR2 SAAAGT. Trimming pared 0 bases from V and 4 bases from J, leaving 18 bases between. The CDR3 is CASSYSDGAAWGYGYTF. CDR3 nucleotides: TGTGCCAGCAGTTACTCGGACGGGGCAGCCTGGGGCTATGGCTACACCTTC.

The chain joins TRBV19 to TRBJ1-1; maybe TRBD1 (6 bases). Between the trimmed V and J ends, which lost 3 bases and 10 bases, there was a span of 12 bases. CDR1 and CDR2 (germline): LNHDA, SQIVND (reference sequence). The CDR3 covers 12 residues. Here the CDR3 reads CASSINRDTAFF. The CDR3 DNA reads TGTGCCAGTAGTATTAACAGGGACACAGCTTTCTTT. Together with reference TRBV19 and TRBJ1-1, the CDR3 gives the full variable domain: DGGITQSPKYLFRKEGQNVTLSCEQNLNHDAMYWYRQDPGQGLRLIYYSQIVNDFQKGDIAEGYSVSREKKESFPLTVTSAQKNPTAFYLCASSINRDTAFFGQGTRLTVV.

The chain couples TRBV28 to TRBJ2-1, with 8 nucleotides matching TRBD2. The trim removed 8 bases at V and 2 bases at J, leaving 8 bases unmatched. Germline CDR1 reads MDHEN; CDR2 reads SYDVKM. This CDR3 is built from 15 residues. In nucleotides, the CDR3 is TGTGCCAGCGGAACACCGGGGGGGCCCTACAATGAGCAGTTCTTC. This codes for CASGTPGGPYNEQFF.

This clone was detected a few times. This sequence joins TRBV6-8 and TRBJ1-3; TRBD1 might be the D (6 bases). The CDR3 contains 14 residues. CDR1 is MNHGY, CDR2 SAAAGT, per germline. V was clipped by 8 bases and J by 0 bases, with 11 bases between them. The CDR3 DNA reads TGTGCCAGCTCCCGGGGGCCCTCTGGAAACACCATATATTTT. Protein product: CASSRGPSGNTIYF.

This chain connects TRBV5-1 to TRBJ2-1; the D gene is possibly TRBD1 (6 bases). This CDR3 region has 16 residues. The V end was cut by 4 bases, the J end by 4 bases, with 18 bases between. Germline CDR1 reads SGHRS; CDR2 reads YFSETQ. The CDR3 loop is CASSATGMETYNEQFF. The CDR3 DNA reads TGCGCCAGCAGCGCCACAGGGATGGAAACATACAATGAGCAGTTCTTC.

V is TRBV18 and J is TRBJ1-1; 9 bases are a match to TRBD1. CDR1 and CDR2 from the germline V gene are KGHSH and LQKENI. Unmatched junction bases numbered 4, after V lost 2 bases and J lost 6 bases. CDR3 length: 14 amino acids. CDR3 DNA: TGTGCCAGCTCACCAAGGACAGGGGAGGCTGAAGCTTTCTTT. Encoded protein: CASSPRTGEAEAFF.

The table lists this clone with a few counts. The chain is built from TRBV10-2 and TRBJ1-1, with TRBD1 matching over 8 bases. The CDR3 loop spans 14 amino acids. V shed 5 bases, J shed 7 bases, and the junction held 9 bases outside the gene matches. Germline V gene data show CDR1 as WSHSY and CDR2 as SAAADI. CDR3 region: CASSFAGTGSEAFF. The DNA of the CDR3 is TGCGCCAGCAGTTTTGCCGGGACAGGCAGTGAAGCTTTCTTT.

This clone was counted only a few times. The chain has TRBV11-3 and TRBJ2-5; 7 nucleotides match TRBD2. There are 17 residues in the CDR3. CDR1 is SGHNT and CDR2 is YENEEA in the germline V gene. The V gene end was trimmed by 5 bases and the J gene end by 4 bases; junction bases not matched to a gene: 16. The CDR3 sequence: CASSPGGSSGSSETQYF. In nucleotides, the CDR3 is TGTGCCAGCAGCCCCGGGGGGAGTAGCGGCAGCTCAGAGACCCAGTACTTC.

This clone has a handful of counts. This chain links TRBV11-1 with TRBJ2-3, with TRBD2 matching over 9 bases. The CDR3 totals 15 residues. V lost 8 bases, J lost 0 bases, and 6 bases stayed unmatched. Germline V CDR1 and CDR2: SGHAT, FQDESV (reference sequence). The CDR3 bases are TGTGCCAGCGCGCTAGCGGGGTCGAGCACAGATACGCAGTATTTT. Translated: CASALAGSSTDTQYF. The full variable domain, in which reference TRBV11-1 and TRBJ2-3 provide the parts outside the CDR3, is EAEVAQSPRYKITEKSQAVAFWCDPISGHATLYWYRQILGQGPELLVQFQDESVVDDSQLPKDRFSAERLKGVDSTLKIQPAELGDSAMYLCASALAGSSTDTQYFGPGTRLTVL.

This clone was detected only a few times. V and J are TRBV4-1 and TRBJ2-5, with D perhaps TRBD2 (6 bases). CDR3 length: 14 residues. Germline CDR1 MGHRA, CDR2 YSYEKL. Trimming shortened V by 0 bases and J by 4 bases, and 9 bases separated the two germline ends. CDR3 amino acids: CASSQDSGRETQYF. As DNA, the CDR3 is TGCGCCAGCAGCCAAGATAGCGGACGAGAGACCCAGTACTTC.